These 20 T cell receptor beta chains originate from one sample sequenced in a study of T-cell memory formation after mild COVID-19. TCRdb reanalysed the 5' RACE reads using MiXCR and keeps one entry per CDR3 protein. This table has 350,000 to 450,000 distinct CDR3 sequences, over 15% appearing once. Sequenced: PBMCs or a T cell subset sorted from them (not recorded which). These TCRs come from an adult woman who had mild COVID-19 (a few samples of this study predate the infection). Cell type and time point are not known.

The V call is TRBV29-1, the J call TRBJ2-3; TRBD2 aligns across 12 bases. The CDR3 consists of 13 residues. J lost 6 bases, V lost 5 bases, and 3 bases had no gene match. The V gene's germline CDR1 is SQVTM and CDR2 ANQGSEA. The CDR3, as DNA: TGCAGCGTTAGACTAGCGGGAGCCGATACGCAGTATTTT. It encodes CSVRLAGADTQYF.

This clonotype was observed a few times. This chain connects TRBV29-1 to TRBJ1-1; D is possibly TRBD1 (5 bases). This CDR3 spans 14 amino acids. CDR1 is SQVTM, CDR2 ANQGSEA, per germline. Trimming stripped 6 bases from V and 8 bases from J, with 22 bases between. The CDR3 sequence: CSVERIDRPPEAFF. The CDR3 coding sequence is TGCAGCGTCGAGCGAATAGACAGACCCCCAGAAGCTTTCTTT.

This clonotype came up many times. V is TRBV7-8 and J is TRBJ2-3; D tentatively reads TRBD1 or TRBD2 (6 bases each). The CDR3 is 17 residues long. V lost 4 bases to trimming and J lost 5 bases, with 22 bases between them. Germline V gene lookup returns CDR1 SGHVS and CDR2 FQNEAQ. This chain's CDR3 is CASSSDGGPREEDTQYF. In nucleotides, the CDR3 is TGTGCCAGCAGCTCCGACGGGGGCCCCCGAGAAGAAGATACGCAGTATTTT.

This clonotype appeared a few times. The chain couples TRBV29-1 to TRBJ2-7; TRBD1 aligns across 9 bases. Germline V CDR1 and CDR2: SQVTM, ANQGSEA. Germline trimming cut 3 bases from V and 2 bases from J; bases unmatched to any gene: 8. The CDR3 runs to 15 residues. CDR3 sequence reads: CSVELLGQGTYEQYF. DNA of the CDR3: TGCAGCGTTGAGTTGCTAGGACAGGGGACCTACGAGCAGTACTTC.

The rearrangement uses TRBV21-1 and TRBJ2-7; TRBD2, the D gene given by the table, was not confirmed from the DNA. TRBV21-1 is termed a pseudogene. This CDR3 comprises 17 residues. CDR3 loop: CASSLRHRDSHSYEQYF. CDR3 DNA: TGTGCCAGCAGCCTAAGACACCGGGACTCCCACTCCTACGAGCAGTACTTC.

The rearrangement uses TRBV9 and TRBJ2-7; TRBD2 matches at 11 bases. Germline V gives CDR1 SGDLS, CDR2 YYNGEE. The CDR3 has 18 amino acids. J lost 3 bases, V lost 0 bases, and 11 bases had no gene match. The CDR3 loop reads CASSVGPLTSGSGYEQYF. The CDR3 coding sequence is TGTGCCAGCAGCGTAGGACCCCTCACTAGCGGGAGTGGCTACGAGCAGTACTTC. The entire variable domain, with the rest obtained from reference TRBV9 and TRBJ2-7, is as follows: DSGVTQTPKHLITATGQRVTLRCSPRSGDLSVYWYQQSLDQGLQFLIQYYNGEERAKGNILERFSAQQFPDLHSELNLSSLELGDSALYFCASSVGPLTSGSGYEQYFGPGTRLTVT.

The CDR3 DNA reads as TGCGCCAGCAGCCAAGATAGGGGTATTAGCAATCAGCCCCAGCATTTT. Its protein product is CASSQDRGISNQPQHF. V is TRBV4-3 and J is TRBJ1-5, with D possibly being TRBD1 (5 bases). CDR3 size: 16 residues. Germline CDR1 is LGHNA and CDR2 is YSLEER. Trimming took off 0 bases at V and 0 bases at J, with 9 bases between the two ends.

This clonotype was observed a few times. The CDR3: CASSVEGSLGEQYF. The CDR3 DNA follows: TGTGCCAGCAGCGTAGAAGGCTCGCTTGGGGAGCAGTACTTC. The V and J genes are TRBV9 and TRBJ2-7; D is undetermined. The CDR3 has 14 amino acids. Trimming shortened V by 0 bases and J by 7 bases, and 14 bases separated the two germline ends. The germline gives CDR1 SGDLS, CDR2 YYNGEE.

This clonotype was observed a few times. The CDR3 nucleotides read TGCGCCAGCAGCTTGTATTCCCCGACGGAACACTCTGGAAACACCATATATTTT. Translation gives CASSLYSPTEHSGNTIYF. The chain carries TRBV5-1 and TRBJ1-3, with no clear D. V was shortened by 1 base and J by 0 bases, with 17 bases between the two germline ends. Germline V gene data show CDR1 as SGHRS and CDR2 as YFSETQ. The CDR3 spans 18 residues.

The rearrangement links TRBV12-3 or TRBV12-4 to TRBJ2-2; D remains ambiguous. V lost 8 bases, J lost 7 bases, and 14 bases lay in between. The CDR3 spans 13 residues. The CDR3 here is CASGTTLVGELFF. As DNA, the CDR3 is TGTGCCAGCGGAACAACCTTGGTCGGGGAGCTGTTTTTT.

The rearrangement uses TRBV29-1 and TRBJ2-5; 11 bases map to TRBD2. The V gene's germline CDR1 is SQVTM and CDR2 ANQGSEA. V trimming: 1 base; J trimming: 4 bases; junction bases outside the gene matches: 8. The CDR3 runs to 16 residues. CDR3 amino acids: CSVEGVAGGLRETQYF. The CDR3 DNA reads TGCAGCGTTGAAGGCGTAGCGGGAGGGCTGAGAGAGACCCAGTACTTC. The whole variable domain, filled in from reference TRBV29-1 and TRBJ2-5, reads SAVISQKPSRDICQRGTSLTIQCQVDSQVTMMFWYRQQPGQSLTLIATANQGSEATYESGFVIDKFPISRPNLTFSTLTVSNMSPEDSSIYLCSVEGVAGGLRETQYFGPGTRLLVL.

The V gene is TRBV30, the J gene TRBJ1-5; unclear D gene. The ends were cut back, 3 bases at V and 0 bases at J, with 9 bases in the middle. Germline CDR1 reads GTSNPN; CDR2 reads SVGIG (reference sequence). The CDR3 contains 14 residues. This chain's CDR3 is CAWSEGYSNQPQHF. CDR3 DNA: TGTGCCTGGAGCGAAGGGTATAGCAATCAGCCCCAGCATTTT. The entire variable domain, with the rest obtained from reference TRBV30 and TRBJ1-5, is as follows: SQTIHQWPATLVQPVGSPLSLECTVEGTSNPNLYWYRQAAGRGLQLLFYSVGIGQISSEVPQNLSASRPQDRQFILSSKKLLLSDSGFYLCAWSEGYSNQPQHFGDGTRLSIL.

This clonotype appeared a few times. J is TRBJ1-1 and V is TRBV6-1, with D possibly TRBD1 on 5 matching bases. This CDR3 contains 15 residues. Germline V lookup: CDR1 MNHNS, CDR2 SASEGT. V was shortened by 9 bases and J by 1 base, with 18 bases between the two germline ends. CDR3 sequence (DNA): TGTGCCAGTCTCAGCAGACCTGGACAGAACACTGAAGCTTTCTTT. It codes for CASLSRPGQNTEAFF.

V gene TRBV4-1 combines with J gene TRBJ2-7; D possibly matches TRBD1 or TRBD2 (5 bases each). Germline V gene data show CDR1 as MGHRA and CDR2 as YSYEKL. The CDR3 sequence is 16 residues long. V lost 4 bases to trimming and J lost 7 bases, with 23 bases between them. The CDR3 region has the DNA TGCGCCAGCAGCCGGGGACCGCCGGGGAGCTCCTTGGAGCAGTACTTC. It encodes CASSRGPPGSSLEQYF.

This clonotype was counted a few times. V usage is TRBV20-1 and J usage is TRBJ1-5; 8 nucleotides match TRBD1. With V trimmed by 2 bases and J by 1 base, 7 bases remained unmatched. Germline CDR1 and CDR2: DFQATT and SNEGSKA (reference sequence). CDR3 size: 16 residues. The CDR3 reads CSARSLAGGSNQPQHF. In DNA form, the CDR3 reads TGCAGTGCTAGATCCCTCGCAGGGGGCAGCAATCAGCCCCAGCATTTT.

This chain joins TRBV7-9 and TRBJ2-7, with TRBD2 as a possible D gene (5 bases). The germline V gene encodes CDR1 SEHNR and CDR2 FQNEAQ (reference sequence). V was cut by 1 base and J by 2 bases, with 9 bases left in between. The CDR3 contains 14 residues. CDR3 amino acids: CASSLGVATYEQYF. For the CDR3, the DNA is TGTGCCAGCAGCTTAGGCGTAGCGACCTACGAGCAGTACTTC.

The rearrangement uses TRBV7-9 and TRBJ1-4; D is uncertain. The V end was cut by 5 bases, the J end by 0 bases, with 13 bases between. The CDR3 consists of 16 residues. The germline V gene has CDR1 SEHNR and CDR2 FQNEAQ (reference sequence). The CDR3 DNA sequence: TGTGCCAGCAGCCCAGCCCGGGGTGCAACTAATGAAAAACTGTTTTTT. As protein: CASSPARGATNEKLFF.

This chain uses TRBV2 with TRBJ2-7; 7 bases are a match to TRBD2. Germline values: CDR1 SNHLY, CDR2 FYNNEI. Trimming removed 8 bases from V and 2 bases from J; junction bases left unmatched: 15. The CDR3 has 16 amino acids. CDR3 amino acids: CASVDRDYPQTYEQYF. As DNA, the CDR3 is TGTGCCAGCGTAGACCGGGACTACCCTCAAACCTACGAGCAGTACTTC.

This clonotype was counted at least ten times. V is TRBV2 and J is TRBJ2-3, with 9 bases aligning to TRBD2. The length of the CDR3 is 15 residues. Germline CDR1 is SNHLY and CDR2 is FYNNEI. Trimming removed 4 bases from V and 4 bases from J; junction bases left unmatched: 6. CDR3 amino acids: CASSGVSGSADTQYF. The CDR3 DNA follows: TGTGCCAGCAGTGGGGTTAGCGGGAGCGCAGATACGCAGTATTTT.

There are a few counts of this clonotype. This chain links TRBV29-1 with TRBJ1-1; D unresolved. CDR3 length: 15 amino acids. CDR1 SQVTM and CDR2 ANQGSEA come from the germline V gene. V was clipped by 0 bases and J by 0 bases, with 11 bases between them. CDR3 amino acids: CSVEEGRVMNTEAFF. The CDR3 bases are TGCAGCGTTGAAGAAGGTAGGGTCATGAACACTGAAGCTTTCTTT. The full variable domain, its missing parts supplied by reference TRBV29-1 and TRBJ1-1, is SAVISQKPSRDICQRGTSLTIQCQVDSQVTMMFWYRQQPGQSLTLIATANQGSEATYESGFVIDKFPISRPNLTFSTLTVSNMSPEDSSIYLCSVEEGRVMNTEAFFGQGTRLTVV.